The entry below describes one T cell receptor beta chain. Its target is not known. This specimen comes from a study of cytomegalovirus exposure and HLA in healthy donors. Study-level results: Association of roughly 18,000 TCR beta sequences with HLA alleles was found at 0.05 false discovery rate in a later analysis. Reports showed the classifier diagnosing cytomegalovirus status with high specificity and sensitivity. As immune exposure information, only CMV serostatus was available.

Primers for the PCR totalled 60 Vbeta and 13 Jbeta. Sequenced by immunoSEQ multiplex PCR; TCRdb stores in-frame clones only, minus some. The repertoire holds about 180,000 clones, with 65% to 75% as singletons. Germline assignment: CDR1 SEHNR and CDR2 FQNEAQ (reference sequence). CDR3 size: 15 residues. V was shortened by 5 bases and J by 1 base, with 12 bases between the two germline ends. Specimen: PBMCs. This rearrangement joins TRBV7-9 to TRBJ2-1, with TRBD2 as a possible D gene (6 bases). The receptor's source is a human donor in good health. The CDR3 is CASSPGGVSYNEQFF. CDR3 bases: TGTGCCAGCAGCCCGGGCGGGGTATCCTACAATGAGCAGTTCTTC. The variable domain in full, completed from reference TRBV7-9 and TRBJ2-1, reads DTGVSQNPRHKITKRGQNVTFRCDPISEHNRLYWYRQTLGQGPEFLTYFQNEAQLEKSRLLSDRFSAERPKGSFSTLEIQRTEQGDSAMYLCASSPGGVSYNEQFFGPGTRLTVL.